Each of the 6 T cell receptor beta chains below was sequenced from the same sample in a study of blood T cell repertoires in COVID-19. Produced via immunoSEQ multiplex PCR; TCRdb's table is partial and in-frame only. In the table there are approximately 230,000 clones, roughly 84% of which are singletons. The sample consisted of peripheral blood. These receptors came from a young man with active or convalescent COVID-19.

Comment on this clone: The identical CDR3 is also encoded by other nucleotide sequences in the sample. The V call is TRBV18, the J call TRBJ2-6; 7 bases fit TRBD1. There are 15 residues in the CDR3. V shed 5 bases, J shed 1 base, and the junction held 2 bases outside the gene matches. Germline V CDR1 and CDR2: KGHSH, LQKENI. CDR3: CASSSTGSGANVLTF. CDR3 nucleotides: TGTGCCAGCTCATCGACAGGGTCTGGGGCCAACGTCCTGACTTTC. Combining the CDR3 with reference TRBV18 and TRBJ2-6 gives the whole variable domain NAGVMQNPRHLVRRRGQEARLRCSPMKGHSHVYWYRQLPEEGLKFMVYLQKENIIDESGMPKERFSAEFPKEGPSILRIQQVVRGDSAAYFCASSSTGSGANVLTFGAGSRLTVL.

V and J are TRBV5-4 and TRBJ2-7; TRBD1 matches at 7 bases. The CDR3 sequence is 15 residues long. V shed 4 bases and J 2 bases; nucleotides not matched to a gene: 9. Germline CDR1 SGHNT, CDR2 YYREEE (reference sequence). CDR3 DNA: TGTGCCAGCAGCGTGGGTCCGACAGGGACCTACGAGCAGTACTTC. Protein sequence: CASSVGPTGTYEQYF.

The J gene is TRBJ1-2, the V gene TRBV5-1; 7 nucleotides agree with TRBD1. The CDR3 runs to 14 residues. V trimming: 3 bases; J trimming: 4 bases; junction bases outside the gene matches: 6. The germline V gene encodes CDR1 SGHRS and CDR2 YFSETQ. For the CDR3, the DNA is TGCGCCAGCAGCTCCTCGACAGGGTCCTATGGCTACACCTTC. This translates into CASSSSTGSYGYTF.

The CDR3 DNA follows: TGTGCCAGCAGCTCCCAGGGACAGGGTGGCAACTATGGCTACACCTTC. Translated: CASSSQGQGGNYGYTF. This rearrangement joins TRBV5-4 to TRBJ1-2; TRBD1 agrees at 9 bases. This CDR3 has 16 residues. The ends lost 3 bases at V and 2 bases at J; junction bases unmatched: 8. Germline assignment: CDR1 SGHNT and CDR2 YYREEE (reference sequence).

This clone was seen a few times. V and J are TRBV18 and TRBJ2-7; 7 nucleotides agree with TRBD1. The junction had 5 bases not matched to a gene; V was cut back by 2 bases and J by 4 bases. This CDR3 has 14 residues. CDR1 and CDR2 (germline): KGHSH, LQKENI. The chain's CDR3 is CASSPAQQGYEQYF. The CDR3 nucleotides are TGTGCCAGCTCACCAGCCCAACAGGGGTACGAGCAGTACTTC. The full variable domain, rest sourced from reference TRBV18 and TRBJ2-7, is NAGVMQNPRHLVRRRGQEARLRCSPMKGHSHVYWYRQLPEEGLKFMVYLQKENIIDESGMPKERFSAEFPKEGPSILRIQQVVRGDSAAYFCASSPAQQGYEQYFGPGTRLTVT.

The chain employs TRBV9 and TRBJ2-7, with TRBD2 matching 7 bases. The CDR3 is made up of 13 amino acids. Trimming cost V 0 bases and J 7 bases; bases outside gene matches: 4. Germline CDR1 is SGDLS and CDR2 is YYNGEE. CDR3 sequence: CASSVDWGGEQYF. The CDR3 DNA reads as TGTGCCAGCAGCGTAGATTGGGGAGGGGAGCAGTACTTC.